These 20 T cell receptor beta chains originate from one sample sequenced in a study of cytomegalovirus exposure and HLA in healthy donors. Primers for the PCR totalled 60 Vbeta and 13 Jbeta. The method was immunoSEQ multiplex PCR; TCRdb's version includes in-frame clones alone and lacks a portion of them. The sample records about 160,000 clones, approximately 80% being singletons. Input material: PBMCs. These receptors were obtained from a woman between 50 and 59 years old in good health and CMV-seronegative.

This clone was seen a handful of times. V usage is TRBV5-5 and J usage is TRBJ1-5; the D gene is possibly TRBD1 (5 bases). V was clipped by 0 bases and J by 6 bases, with 13 bases between them. From germline, CDR1 is SGHKS and CDR2 YYEKEE (reference sequence). CDR3 length: 15 residues. CDR3 sequence reads: CASSLEGLGGQPQHF. CDR3 DNA: TGTGCCAGCAGCTTGGAGGGACTTGGAGGTCAGCCCCAGCATTTT.

This chain joins TRBV2 and TRBJ2-7; 7 nucleotides agree with TRBD1. The CDR3 contains 13 residues. V was clipped by 7 bases and J by 0 bases; unmatched bases: 3. Looked up from germline, CDR1 is SNHLY and CDR2 is FYNNEI. CDR3 DNA: TGTGCCAGCATCCGGGACAGCTCCTACGAGCAGTACTTC. Its protein is CASIRDSSYEQYF. The full variable domain, in which reference TRBV2 and TRBJ2-7 provide the parts outside the CDR3, is EPEVTQTPSHQVTQMGQEVILRCVPISNHLYFYWYRQILGQKVEFLVSFYNNEISEKSEIFDDQFSVERPDGSNFTLKIRSTKLEDSAMYFCASIRDSSYEQYFGPGTRLTVT.

This clone was counted only a few times. The chain recombines TRBV5-1 with TRBJ1-1; maybe TRBD1 (6 bases). The CDR3 runs 16 residues. V lost 1 base and J 1 base, leaving 14 bases between the germline ends. Germline V CDR1 and CDR2: SGHRS, YFSETQ. Here the CDR3 reads CASSLMWGRANTEAFF. The CDR3 bases are TGCGCCAGCAGCTTGATGTGGGGGCGAGCGAACACTGAAGCTTTCTTT.

This clone was seen a single time. This chain connects TRBV7-2 to TRBJ2-3; tentative D call: TRBD2 (5 bases). Germline CDR1 and CDR2: SGHTA and FQGNSA. This CDR3 is 13 amino acids long. V was cut by 5 bases and J by 4 bases, with 10 bases left in between. CDR3 in DNA: TGTGCCAGCAGCGTGATCGGGGCAGATACGCAGTATTTT. Protein sequence: CASSVIGADTQYF. The whole variable domain, filled in from reference TRBV7-2 and TRBJ2-3, reads GAGVSQSPSNKVTEKGKDVELRCDPISGHTALYWYRQSLGQGLEFLIYFQGNSAPDKSGLPSDRFSAERTGGSVSTLTIQRTQQEDSAVYLCASSVIGADTQYFGPGTRLTVL.

Written as DNA, the CDR3 is TGTGCCAGCAGCTTAGTCAGGCGGGATCACAATGAGCAGTTCTTC. It yields the protein CASSLVRRDHNEQFF. The V gene is TRBV7-3, the J gene TRBJ2-1; a weak D match, TRBD2 (6 bases). V lost 2 bases to trimming and J lost 5 bases, with 13 bases between them. CDR3 length equals 15 residues. Per the germline V gene, CDR1 is SGHTA and CDR2 is FQGTGA.

The CDR3 sequence: CASRDGTSGRMNEQFF. The CDR3 DNA follows: TGTGCCAGCAGGGATGGGACTAGCGGGAGGATGAATGAGCAGTTCTTC. This chain links TRBV7-9 with TRBJ2-1, with 15 bases identical to TRBD2. CDR3 length: 16 residues. V dropped 6 bases and J dropped 7; count of bases not matched to a gene: 7. Germline V gene lookup returns CDR1 SEHNR and CDR2 FQNEAQ (reference sequence).

The rearrangement links TRBV11-2 to TRBJ2-3; 10 positions agree with TRBD2. V lost 1 base to trimming and J lost 3 bases; unmatched junction nucleotides: 10. Germline CDR1 and CDR2: SGHAT and FQNNGV. This CDR3 comprises 18 residues. The CDR3 DNA is TGTGCCAGCAGCTTAGGGCCCTCTAGCGGGGGATCTACAGATACGCAGTATTTT. As protein: CASSLGPSSGGSTDTQYF.

V and J are TRBV9 and TRBJ1-1; D gene unclear. The CDR3 spans 13 residues. Germline V gene data show CDR1 as SGDLS and CDR2 as YYNGEE. Trimming took off 4 bases at V and 1 base at J, with 8 bases between the two ends. The CDR3 protein is CASSTHRNTEAFF. The CDR3 nucleotides read TGTGCCAGCAGCACCCACAGGAACACTGAAGCTTTCTTT.

This rearrangement joins TRBV18 to TRBJ2-5; 9 bases are shared with TRBD1. Germline assignment: CDR1 KGHSH and CDR2 LQKENI. CDR3 length equals 16 residues. J lost 6 bases, V lost 2 bases, and 10 bases had no gene match. The CDR3 here is CASSPTTGGLSKTQYF. In DNA form, the CDR3 reads TGTGCCAGCTCACCAACTACAGGGGGCCTTAGTAAGACCCAGTACTTC.

This clone appeared a few times. CDR3 residues: CASRDSSQGQPQHF. The CDR3 bases are TGTGCCAGCAGGGATTCGAGTCAGGGTCAGCCCCAGCATTTT. This sequence joins TRBV2 and TRBJ1-5, with D perhaps matching TRBD1 (5 bases). Germline values: CDR1 SNHLY, CDR2 FYNNEI. CDR3 length equals 14 residues. Trimming left V 6 bases short and J 6 bases short, with 15 bases between.

The chain carries TRBV6-7 and TRBJ1-1; D is undetermined. TRBV6-7 belongs to the ORF category, with a function that is uncertain. The CDR3 is 17 amino acids. V gave up 0 bases and J gave up 0 bases, with 14 bases separating them. The CDR3 reads CASSYSKAKAMNTEAFF. CDR3 sequence (DNA): TGTGCCAGCAGTTACTCGAAAGCGAAGGCAATGAACACTGAAGCTTTCTTT.

This clone is a singleton in its sample. The chain links TRBV7-9 to TRBJ2-1, with 8 bases fitting TRBD1. With 5 bases clipped from V and 6 bases from J, the junction kept 9 bases outside the gene matches. Per germline, CDR1 SEHNR and CDR2 FQNEAQ (reference sequence). The CDR3 is 15 amino acids. The CDR3 loop reads CASSSQGQGANEQFF. CDR3 nucleotide sequence: TGTGCCAGCAGCAGTCAAGGGCAGGGGGCCAATGAGCAGTTCTTC.

This sequence joins TRBV5-4 and TRBJ1-2; 7 nucleotides align to TRBD1. Germline trimming cut 0 bases from V and 7 bases from J; bases unmatched to any gene: 6. CDR1 is SGHNT and CDR2 is YYREEE in the germline V gene (reference sequence). This CDR3 has 14 residues. CDR3 sequence reads: CASSLDRGLGGYTF. The CDR3 nucleotides are TGTGCCAGCAGCTTGGACAGGGGATTAGGTGGCTACACCTTC. Full variable domain (remainder filled in from reference TRBV5-4 and TRBJ1-2): ETGVTQSPTHLIKTRGQQVTLRCSSQSGHNTVSWYQQALGQGPQFIFQYYREEENGRGNFPPRFSGLQFPNYSSELNVNALELDDSALYLCASSLDRGLGGYTFGSGTRLTVV.

This clone was recorded a few times. The rearrangement links TRBV6-5 to TRBJ2-7; TRBD2 matches at 9 bases. In germline, CDR1 is MNHEY, CDR2 SVGAGI. The CDR3 sequence is 15 residues long. V lost 6 bases and J lost 2; bases outside the gene matches: 8. Written as DNA, the CDR3 is TGTGCCAGCAGGCCCACCTCTAGCGGGACCTACGAGCAGTACTTC. Translated: CASRPTSSGTYEQYF.

The rearrangement links TRBV19 to TRBJ2-7, with D perhaps matching TRBD1 (6 bases). This CDR3 has 13 amino acids. The germline gives CDR1 LNHDA, CDR2 SQIVND (reference sequence). Trimming removed 5 bases from V and 0 bases from J, with 8 bases in between. CDR3: CASSDRFSYEQYF. The DNA of the CDR3 is TGTGCCAGTAGTGACAGGTTCTCCTACGAGCAGTACTTC.

This clone was seen more than once but under ten times. The rearrangement uses TRBV11-3 and TRBJ2-1; 10 bases match TRBD2. Trimming cost V 8 bases and J 7 bases; bases outside gene matches: 8. Germline CDR1 is SGHNT and CDR2 is YENEEA. The CDR3 runs 14 residues. The CDR3 nucleotides are TGTGCCAGCCGCGCCGGGACTAGCGCAAATGAGCAGTTCTTC. Its translation: CASRAGTSANEQFF.

This chain joins TRBV28 and TRBJ2-7, with D perhaps matching TRBD1 (5 bases). Trimming cost V 3 bases and J 7 bases, with 16 bases left between them. The CDR3 totals 14 residues. Germline loops: CDR1 MDHEN, CDR2 SYDVKM. For the CDR3, the DNA is TGTGCCAGCAGTTTCAGGTCAGGGTTGGGGGAGCAGTACTTC. Amino acids: CASSFRSGLGEQYF.

The CDR3 coding sequence is TGTGCCAGTAGCCCGGACTCAGGCAATCAGCCCCAGCATTTT. This translates into CASSPDSGNQPQHF. The V call is TRBV19, the J call TRBJ1-5; D uncertain. The V and J ends lost 6 bases and 2 bases respectively, with 11 bases between them. Germline CDR1 is LNHDA and CDR2 is SQIVND (reference sequence). CDR3 length: 14 residues.

The CDR3 DNA is TGTGCCATCAGGAACACAGGGTCCGAACCCCACACTGAAGCTTTCTTT. The encoded protein is CAIRNTGSEPHTEAFF. This chain links TRBV10-3 with TRBJ1-1; D possibly corresponds to TRBD1 (6 bases). The CDR3 is 16 residues long. From germline, CDR1 is ENHRY and CDR2 SYGVKD. With 6 bases removed from V and 3 bases from J, the gap between germline ends came to 20 bases.

This chain links TRBV29-1 with TRBJ1-2; the D gene is possibly TRBD1 (5 bases). Germline V lookup: CDR1 SQVTM, CDR2 ANQGSEA. V was shortened by 0 bases and J by 5 bases, with 10 bases between the two germline ends. CDR3 size: 13 residues. The CDR3 coding sequence is TGCAGCGTTGAAGACAGGGTAGAGTATGGCTACACCTTC. Its translation is CSVEDRVEYGYTF. Variable domain in full (rest from reference TRBV29-1 and TRBJ1-2): SAVISQKPSRDICQRGTSLTIQCQVDSQVTMMFWYRQQPGQSLTLIATANQGSEATYESGFVIDKFPISRPNLTFSTLTVSNMSPEDSSIYLCSVEDRVEYGYTFGSGTRLTVV.